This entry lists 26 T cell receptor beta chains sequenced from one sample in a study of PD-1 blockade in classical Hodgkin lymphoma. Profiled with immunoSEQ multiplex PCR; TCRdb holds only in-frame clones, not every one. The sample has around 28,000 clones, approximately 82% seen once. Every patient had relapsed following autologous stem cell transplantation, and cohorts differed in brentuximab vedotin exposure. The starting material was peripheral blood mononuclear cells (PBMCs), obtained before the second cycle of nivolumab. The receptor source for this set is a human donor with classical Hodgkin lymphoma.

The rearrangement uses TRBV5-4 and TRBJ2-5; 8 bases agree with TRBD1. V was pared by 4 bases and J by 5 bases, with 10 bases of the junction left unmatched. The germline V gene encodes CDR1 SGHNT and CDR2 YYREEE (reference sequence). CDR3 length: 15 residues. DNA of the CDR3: TGTGCCAGCAGCACGGGACAGGCAGCACACGAGACCCAGTACTTC. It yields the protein CASSTGQAAHETQYF.

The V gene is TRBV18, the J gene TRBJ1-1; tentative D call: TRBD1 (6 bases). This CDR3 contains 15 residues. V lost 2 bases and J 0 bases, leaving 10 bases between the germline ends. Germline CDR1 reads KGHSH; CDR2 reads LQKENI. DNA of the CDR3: TGTGCCAGCTCACCAAGGGGGGGGTTGAACACTGAAGCTTTCTTT. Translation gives CASSPRGGLNTEAFF.

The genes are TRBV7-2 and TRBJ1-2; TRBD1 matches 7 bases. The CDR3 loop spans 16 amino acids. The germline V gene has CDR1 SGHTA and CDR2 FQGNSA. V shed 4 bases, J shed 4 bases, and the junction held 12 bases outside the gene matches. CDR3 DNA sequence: TGTGCCAGCAGCTCCTCGAGGACAGGATTATTCTATGGCTACACCTTC. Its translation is CASSSSRTGLFYGYTF.

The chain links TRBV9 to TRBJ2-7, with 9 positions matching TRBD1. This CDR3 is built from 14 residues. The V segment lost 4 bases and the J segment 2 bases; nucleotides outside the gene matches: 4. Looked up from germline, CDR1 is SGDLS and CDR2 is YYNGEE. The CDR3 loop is CASSPGDRAYEQYV. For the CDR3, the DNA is TGTGCCAGCAGCCCGGGGGACAGGGCCTACGAGCAGTACGTC.

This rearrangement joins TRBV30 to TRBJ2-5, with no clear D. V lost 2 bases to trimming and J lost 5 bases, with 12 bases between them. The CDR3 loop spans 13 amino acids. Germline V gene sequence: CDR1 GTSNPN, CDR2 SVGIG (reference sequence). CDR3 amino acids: CAWSTNTPETQYF. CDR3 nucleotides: TGTGCCTGGAGTACGAATACCCCCGAGACCCAGTACTTC.

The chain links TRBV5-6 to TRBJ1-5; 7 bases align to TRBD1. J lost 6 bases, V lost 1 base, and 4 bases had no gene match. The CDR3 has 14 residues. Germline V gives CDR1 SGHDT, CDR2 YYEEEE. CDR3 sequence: CASSLRGGGQPQHF. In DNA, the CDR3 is TGTGCCAGCAGCTTGAGAGGGGGCGGTCAGCCCCAGCATTTT.

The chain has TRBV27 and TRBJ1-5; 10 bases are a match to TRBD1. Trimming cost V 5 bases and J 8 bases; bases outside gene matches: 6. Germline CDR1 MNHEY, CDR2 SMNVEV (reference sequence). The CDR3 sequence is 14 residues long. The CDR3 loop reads CASSPGTGEKPQHF. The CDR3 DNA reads TGTGCCAGCAGTCCCGGGACAGGGGAGAAGCCCCAGCATTTT.

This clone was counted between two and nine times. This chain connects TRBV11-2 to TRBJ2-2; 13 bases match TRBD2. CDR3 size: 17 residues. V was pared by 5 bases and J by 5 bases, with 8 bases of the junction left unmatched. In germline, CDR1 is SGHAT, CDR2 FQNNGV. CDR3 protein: CASSKLAGGWGTGELFF. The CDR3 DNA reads TGTGCCAGCAGCAAACTAGCGGGAGGGTGGGGGACCGGGGAGCTGTTTTTT.

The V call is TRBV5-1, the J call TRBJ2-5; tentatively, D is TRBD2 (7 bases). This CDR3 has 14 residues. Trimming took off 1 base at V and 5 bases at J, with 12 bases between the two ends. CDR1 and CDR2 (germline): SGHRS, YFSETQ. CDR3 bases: TGCGCCAGCAGCTTGCAAGGGGGGGCGGAGACCCAGTACTTC. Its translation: CASSLQGGAETQYF.

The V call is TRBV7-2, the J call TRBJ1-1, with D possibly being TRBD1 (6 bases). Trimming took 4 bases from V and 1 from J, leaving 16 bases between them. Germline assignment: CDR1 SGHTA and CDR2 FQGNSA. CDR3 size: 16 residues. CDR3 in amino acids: CASSSDGTPWNTEAFF. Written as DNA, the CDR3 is TGTGCCAGCAGCTCCGACGGGACACCGTGGAACACTGAAGCTTTCTTT.

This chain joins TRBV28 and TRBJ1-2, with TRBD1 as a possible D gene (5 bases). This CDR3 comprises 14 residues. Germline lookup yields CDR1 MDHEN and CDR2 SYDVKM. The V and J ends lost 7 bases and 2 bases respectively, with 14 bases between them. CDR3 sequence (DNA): TGTGCCAGCACCCTAGGAGGGGCGAACTATGGCTACACCTTC. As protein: CASTLGGANYGYTF.

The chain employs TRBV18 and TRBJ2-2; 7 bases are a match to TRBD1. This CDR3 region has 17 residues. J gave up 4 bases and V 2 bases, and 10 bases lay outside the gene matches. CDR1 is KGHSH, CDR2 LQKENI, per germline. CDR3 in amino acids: CASSPIESGGPTGELFF. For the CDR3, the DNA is TGTGCCAGCTCACCAATCGAATCAGGGGGACCCACCGGGGAGCTGTTTTTT.

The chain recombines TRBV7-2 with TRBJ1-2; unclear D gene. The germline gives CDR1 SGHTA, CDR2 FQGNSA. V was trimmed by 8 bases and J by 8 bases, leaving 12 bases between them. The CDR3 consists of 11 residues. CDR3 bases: TGTGCCAGCGTCTCCCTTGCGGGCTACACCTTC. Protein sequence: CASVSLAGYTF. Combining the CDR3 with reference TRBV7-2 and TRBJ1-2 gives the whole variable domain GAGVSQSPSNKVTEKGKDVELRCDPISGHTALYWYRQSLGQGLEFLIYFQGNSAPDKSGLPSDRFSAERTGGSVSTLTIQRTQQEDSAVYLCASVSLAGYTFGSGTRLTVV.

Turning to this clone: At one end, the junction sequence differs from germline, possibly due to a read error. CDR3 coding DNA: TGTGCCAGCAGTGACTCAGGGACTAGCTACGATGAGCAGTTCTTC. Translated: CASSDSGTSYDEQFF. V and J are TRBV6-4 and TRBJ2-1, with 9 bases fitting TRBD2. Germline values: CDR1 MRHNA, CDR2 SNTAGT. The CDR3 consists of 15 residues.

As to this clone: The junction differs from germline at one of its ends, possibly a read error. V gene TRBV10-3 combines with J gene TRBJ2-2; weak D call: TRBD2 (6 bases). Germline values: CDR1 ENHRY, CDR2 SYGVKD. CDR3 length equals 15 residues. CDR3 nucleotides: TGTGCCATCAGCGAGTGGCGGGGCGGGAACGGGGAGCTGTTTTTT. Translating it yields CAISEWRGGNGELFF.

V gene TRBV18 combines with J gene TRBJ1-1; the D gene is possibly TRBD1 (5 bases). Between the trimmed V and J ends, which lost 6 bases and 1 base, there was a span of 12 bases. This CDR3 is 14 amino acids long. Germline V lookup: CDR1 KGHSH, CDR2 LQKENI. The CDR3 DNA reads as TGTGCCAGCTCTCACAGGTTGCCGAACACTGAAGCTTTCTTT. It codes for CASSHRLPNTEAFF. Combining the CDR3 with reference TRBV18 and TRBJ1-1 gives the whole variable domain NAGVMQNPRHLVRRRGQEARLRCSPMKGHSHVYWYRQLPEEGLKFMVYLQKENIIDESGMPKERFSAEFPKEGPSILRIQQVVRGDSAAYFCASSHRLPNTEAFFGQGTRLTVV.

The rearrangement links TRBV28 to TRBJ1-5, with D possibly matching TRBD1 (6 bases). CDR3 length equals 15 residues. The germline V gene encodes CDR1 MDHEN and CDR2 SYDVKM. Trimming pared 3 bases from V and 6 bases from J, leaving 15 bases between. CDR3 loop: CASSFRGRAVQPQHF. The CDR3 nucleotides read TGTGCCAGCAGTTTCCGGGGGCGCGCAGTTCAGCCCCAGCATTTT.

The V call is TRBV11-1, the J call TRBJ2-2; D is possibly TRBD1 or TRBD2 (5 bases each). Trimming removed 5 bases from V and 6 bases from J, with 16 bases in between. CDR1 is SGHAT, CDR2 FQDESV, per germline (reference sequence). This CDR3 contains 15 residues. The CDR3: CASSLAWGSAGELFF. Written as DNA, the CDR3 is TGTGCCAGCAGCCTGGCCTGGGGGAGCGCCGGGGAGCTGTTTTTT.

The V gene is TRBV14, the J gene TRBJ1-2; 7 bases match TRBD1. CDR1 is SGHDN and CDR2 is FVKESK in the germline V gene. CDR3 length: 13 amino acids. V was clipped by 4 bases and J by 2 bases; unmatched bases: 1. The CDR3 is CASSPDRNYGYTF. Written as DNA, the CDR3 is TGTGCCAGCAGCCCGGACAGGAACTATGGCTACACCTTC. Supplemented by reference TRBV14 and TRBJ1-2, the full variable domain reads EAGVTQFPSHSVIEKGQTVTLRCDPISGHDNLYWYRRVMGKEIKFLLHFVKESKQDESGMPNNRFLAERTGGTYSTLKVQPAELEDSGVYFCASSPDRNYGYTFGSGTRLTVV.

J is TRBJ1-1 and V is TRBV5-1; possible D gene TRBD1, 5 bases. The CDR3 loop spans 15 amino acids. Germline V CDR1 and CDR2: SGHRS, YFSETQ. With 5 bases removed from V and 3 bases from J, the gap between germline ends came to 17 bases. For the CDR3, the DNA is TGCGCCAGCAGGAGGACGCCTTTGGGGGACACTGAAGCTTTCTTT. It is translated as CASRRTPLGDTEAFF.

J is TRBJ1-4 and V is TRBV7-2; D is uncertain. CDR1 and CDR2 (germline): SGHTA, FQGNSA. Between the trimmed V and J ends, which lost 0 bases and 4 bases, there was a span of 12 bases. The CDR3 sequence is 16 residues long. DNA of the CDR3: TGTGCCAGCAGCTTAGCAAATGGCTACGTTAATGAAAAACTGTTTTTT. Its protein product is CASSLANGYVNEKLFF.

The CDR3 DNA reads TGTGCCAGCAGCCTGAGGTTACGCGCTAGCGGTGGTCGGGAGCAGTACTTC. It translates to CASSLRLRASGGREQYF. The chain recombines TRBV7-8 with TRBJ2-7; 7 bases line up with TRBD2. The trim removed 5 bases at V and 7 bases at J, leaving 20 bases unmatched. The CDR3 sequence is 17 residues long. CDR1 and CDR2 from the germline V gene are SGHVS and FQNEAQ.

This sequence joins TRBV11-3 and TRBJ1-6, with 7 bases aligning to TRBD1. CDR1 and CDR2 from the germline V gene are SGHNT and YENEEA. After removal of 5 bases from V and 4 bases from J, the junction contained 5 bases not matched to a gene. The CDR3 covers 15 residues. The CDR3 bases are TGTGCCAGCAGCCTCAGGGACAGTTATAATTCACCCCTCCACTTT. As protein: CASSLRDSYNSPLHF.

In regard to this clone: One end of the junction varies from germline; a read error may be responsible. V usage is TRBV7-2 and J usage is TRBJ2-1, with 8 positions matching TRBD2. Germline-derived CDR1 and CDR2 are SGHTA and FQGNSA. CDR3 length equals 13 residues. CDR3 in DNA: TGTGCCAGCAGCTTAGCGCTGGTCGGGGGGGCCATCTTC. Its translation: CASSLALVGGAIF.

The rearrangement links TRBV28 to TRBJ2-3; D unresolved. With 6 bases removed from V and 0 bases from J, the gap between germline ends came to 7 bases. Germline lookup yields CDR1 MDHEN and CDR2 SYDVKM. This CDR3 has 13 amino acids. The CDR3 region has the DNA TGTGCCAGCAGCACATCTAGCACAGATACGCAGTATTTT. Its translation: CASSTSSTDTQYF.

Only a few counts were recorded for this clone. The CDR3 loop reads CAISDQYTEAFF. DNA of the CDR3: TGTGCCATCAGTGATCAGTACACTGAAGCTTTCTTT. The rearrangement joins TRBV10-3 to TRBJ1-1; D remains unclear. The CDR3 runs to 12 residues. Trimming stripped 3 bases from V and 3 bases from J, with 5 bases between. Germline V lookup: CDR1 ENHRY, CDR2 SYGVKD.